Included here is one TCR beta chain sequence, with context. Its antigen remains unidentified. This sample was included in a study of cytomegalovirus exposure and HLA in healthy donors. Findings of the study overall: Whilst most TCR sequences proved rare, a subset of public TCRs occurred across many donors. A further, later analysis showed that HLA-associated TCR beta chains (compared with equally common others) were more clonally expanded. In a later analysis, several top co-occurrence clusters appeared linked to parvovirus B19, influenza, CMV and Epstein-Barr virus. Apart from CMV serostatus, no immune exposure information was available.

Primers included in the PCR were 60 Vbeta and 13 Jbeta primers. The data were produced by immunoSEQ multiplex PCR, yet TCRdb's version contains in-frame clones alone and is incomplete. The data hold tens of thousands of clones, with 75% to 90% observed a single time. CDR3 length: 15 residues. CDR1 is SGHKS and CDR2 is YYEKEE in the germline V gene (reference sequence). V was cut by 2 bases and J by 2 bases, with 10 bases left in between. The chain couples TRBV5-5 to TRBJ2-2; perhaps TRBD1 as D (6 bases). The clonotype comes from a man younger than 35 in good health and CMV-seronegative. Input material: PBMCs. DNA of the CDR3: TGTGCCAGCAGCTTTCAGGGGATAAACACCGGGGAGCTGTTTTTT. Protein product: CASSFQGINTGELFF.